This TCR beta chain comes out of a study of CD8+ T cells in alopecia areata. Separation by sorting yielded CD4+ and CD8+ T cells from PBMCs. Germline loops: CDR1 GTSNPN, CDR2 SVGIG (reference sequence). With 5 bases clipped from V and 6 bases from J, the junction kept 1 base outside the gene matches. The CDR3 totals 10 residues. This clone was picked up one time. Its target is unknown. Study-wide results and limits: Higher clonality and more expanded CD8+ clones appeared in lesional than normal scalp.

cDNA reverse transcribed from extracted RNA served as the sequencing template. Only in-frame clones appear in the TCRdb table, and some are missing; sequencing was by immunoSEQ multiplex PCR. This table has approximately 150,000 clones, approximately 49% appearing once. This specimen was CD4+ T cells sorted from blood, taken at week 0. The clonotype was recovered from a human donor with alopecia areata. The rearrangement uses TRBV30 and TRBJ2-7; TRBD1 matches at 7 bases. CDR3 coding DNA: TGTGCCTGGGGGGACAGCGAGCAGTACTTC. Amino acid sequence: CAWGDSEQYF.